These T cell receptor beta chains were read from a single sample in a study of T cells in Graves' hyperthyroidism and ophthalmopathy. TCRdb used MiXCR to reprocess the multiplex PCR reads, holding one entry per CDR3 protein. The table includes 400,000 to 550,000 distinct CDR3 sequences, around 22% detected once. Sequenced input: blood. Receptors were obtained from a woman in her twenties or thirties with Graves' ophthalmopathy. Each CDR3 is given with its conserved first and last residue. The D gene is left open where the match is weak. Expanded clones are given a class, and other clones once, few, many or no size at all.

TRBJ1-6,.,TRBV30,.,14,CASSGSSYNSPLHF,TGTGCCTCTTCAGGGAGCTCCTATAATTCACCCCTCCACTTT
TRBJ1-1,.,TRBV6-1,many,13,CASSSGAFTEAFF,TGTGCCAGCAGTAGCGGGGCTTTCACTGAAGCTTTCTTT
TRBJ1-5,.,TRBV12-3/TRBV12-4,many,16,CASSPRGGLRNGPQHF,TGTGCCAGCAGTCCCCGGGGAGGTCTTCGAAATGGGCCCCAGCATTTT
TRBJ1-5,.,TRBV6-2/TRBV6-3,few,12,CASSYSGGFQHF,TGTGCCAGCAGTTACTCGGGCGGATTCCAGCATTTT
TRBJ2-7,.,TRBV10-1,.,16,CASSESEAKGTYEQYF,TGCGCCAGCAGTGAGTCAGAAGCCAAAGGGACCTACGAGCAGTACTTC
TRBJ2-3,TRBD1,TRBV6-1,.,13,CASGQGGIDTQYF,TGTGCCAGCGGACAGGGGGGGATAGATACGCAGTATTTT
TRBJ2-7,.,TRBV12-3/TRBV12-4,.,14,CASSLSGTLYEQYF,TGTGCCAGCAGTTTGAGCGGGACACTTTACGAGCAGTACTTC
TRBJ2-7,.,TRBV6-5,many,15,CASSHFRDGAYEQYF,TGTGCCAGCAGCCATTTTCGGGACGGCGCCTACGAGCAGTACTTC
TRBJ1-5,.,TRBV12-3/TRBV12-4,many,16,CASSGPGSNSNQPQHF,TGTGCCAGCAGCGGCCCGGGTAGTAATAGCAATCAGCCCCAGCATTTT
TRBJ2-5,.,TRBV6-1,few,15,CASSHGGEGQETQYF,TGTGCCAGCAGCCACGGGGGCGAGGGTCAAGAGACCCAGTACTTC
TRBJ2-5,TRBD2,TRBV6-1,.,15,CASSPVGGFQETQYF,TGTGCCAGCAGTCCGGTGGGGGGGTTCCAAGAGACCCAGTACTTC
TRBJ1-2,TRBD1,TRBV7-2,.,16,CASSLAGTGDSGGYTF,TGTGCCAGCAGCTTAGCCGGGACAGGGGATTCGGGCGGCTACACCTTC
TRBJ2-5,TRBD1,TRBV29-1,.,12,CSVENRGETQYF,TGCAGCGTTGAAAACAGGGGAGAGACCCAGTACTTC
TRBJ2-7,TRBD1,TRBV6-2/TRBV6-3,many,15,CASNSGQGASYEQYF,TGTGCCAGCAACTCGGGACAGGGGGCTTCCTACGAGCAGTACTTC
TRBJ1-5,.,TRBV7-4,.,16,CASSSSSAGGNQPQHF,TGTGCCAGCAGCTCCTCCTCGGCAGGGGGCAATCAGCCCCAGCATTTT
TRBJ1-3,TRBD1,TRBV7-3,.,15,CASSSGTGFGNTIYF,TGTGCCAGCAGCTCCGGGACAGGTTTTGGAAACACCATATATTTT
TRBJ2-7,TRBD2,TRBV6-2/TRBV6-3,.,18,CASRQIQGLAESSYEQYF,TGTGCCAGCAGACAGATTCAGGGACTAGCCGAAAGCTCCTACGAGCAGTACTTC
TRBJ1-1,.,TRBV3-1,.,15,CASSPGYGGGIKAFF,TGTGCCAGCAGCCCTGGATACGGCGGGGGGATTAAAGCTTTCTTT
TRBJ1-2,TRBD1,TRBV19,many,15,CASSLPGTGDYGYTF,TGTGCCAGTAGTCTCCCCGGGACAGGGGACTATGGCTACACCTTC
TRBJ1-5,.,TRBV2,many,15,CASRGLRQDNQPQHF,TGTGCCAGCAGAGGGCTAAGACAAGACAATCAGCCCCAGCATTTT
TRBJ2-5,TRBD2,TRBV12-3/TRBV12-4,few,17,CASSGDGVWAGEETQYF,TGTGCCAGCAGCGGGGACGGGGTTTGGGCGGGGGAAGAGACCCAGTACTTC
TRBJ2-6,TRBD1,TRBV27,few,16,CASRTGGASGANVLTF,TGTGCCAGCAGGACAGGGGGCGCTTCCGGGGCCAACGTCCTGACTTTC
TRBJ2-7,.,TRBV7-2,.,15,CASSMELTSTYEQYF,TGTGCCAGCAGCATGGAACTGACTAGTACCTACGAGCAGTACTTC
TRBJ1-6,.,TRBV30,few,14,CASLPWNLNSPLHF,TGTGCCTCACTCCCGTGGAACTTAAATTCACCCCTCCACTTT
TRBJ1-5,TRBD1,TRBV19,many,15,CASSTTGGWDQPQHF,TGTGCCAGTAGTACTACAGGGGGCTGGGATCAGCCCCAGCATTTT
TRBJ2-7,.,TRBV6-5,many,12,CASSLTRFEQYF,TGTGCCAGCAGCCTTACTAGATTCGAGCAGTACTTC
TRBJ2-5,.,TRBV20-1,many,13,CSAHPDTQETQYF,TGCAGTGCCCACCCGGACACCCAAGAGACCCAGTACTTC
TRBJ2-7,.,TRBV6-1,.,17,CASRATRRGVGAYEQYF,TGTGCCAGCAGGGCGACCAGGAGGGGTGTGGGAGCCTACGAGCAGTACTTC
TRBJ2-5,.,TRBV11-2,few,17,CASSLVSGKRVRKTQYF,TGTGCCAGCAGCTTAGTCTCAGGGAAAAGGGTACGGAAGACCCAGTACTTC
TRBJ1-5,.,TRBV6-5,.,16,CASSYVTGGSLQPQHF,TGTGCCAGCAGTTACGTGACTGGGGGCTCGCTTCAGCCCCAGCATTTT
TRBJ1-1,TRBD1,TRBV6-1,.,13,CASSAQQGAEAFF,TGTGCCAGCAGTGCACAACAGGGGGCTGAAGCTTTCTTT
TRBJ2-5,.,TRBV12-3/TRBV12-4,.,15,CASSLGGASGETQYF,TGTGCCAGCAGTTTGGGCGGGGCAAGCGGAGAGACCCAGTACTTC
TRBJ1-3,.,TRBV6-1,many,14,CATQPGSSGNTIYF,TGTGCCACTCAACCGGGATCCTCTGGAAACACCATATATTTT
TRBJ1-1,.,TRBV6-5,few,14,CASSSRGRGTEAFF,TGTGCCAGCAGTTCACGGGGGCGAGGAACTGAAGCTTTCTTT
TRBJ2-5,.,TRBV20-1,.,15,CSARDGTGRGATQYF,TGCAGTGCTAGAGATGGAACGGGGCGAGGGGCGACCCAGTACTTC
TRBJ2-5,.,TRBV5-5,.,13,CASSLVQTETQYF,TGTGCCAGCAGCTTGGTTCAAACAGAGACCCAGTACTTC
TRBJ1-1,TRBD1,TRBV18,many,15,CASSPGQGGHTEAFF,TGTGCCAGCTCACCTGGACAGGGTGGGCACACTGAAGCTTTCTTT
TRBJ2-7,.,TRBV7-3,few,17,CASSHTTDRPYVYEQYF,TGTGCCAGCAGCCACACAACAGACAGGCCATATGTCTACGAGCAGTACTTC
TRBJ1-1,.,TRBV12-3/TRBV12-4,few,14,CASSLRGRVTEAFF,TGTGCCAGCAGTTTGCGGGGGCGCGTCACTGAAGCTTTCTTT
TRBJ1-5,.,TRBV25-1,.,15,CASSEGGVRHQPQHF,TGTGCCAGCAGTGAGGGGGGGGTACGGCATCAGCCCCAGCATTTT
TRBJ1-5,TRBD1,TRBV6-1,many,15,CASSEAGQSHQPQHF,TGTGCCAGCAGTGAAGCGGGACAGAGCCATCAGCCCCAGCATTTT
TRBJ2-5,TRBD2,TRBV28,many,13,CASGSGGMETQYF,TGTGCCAGTGGTAGCGGGGGAATGGAGACCCAGTACTTC
TRBJ1-5,.,TRBV4-1,many,15,CASSPVGMGVQPQHF,TGCGCCAGCAGCCCTGTCGGCATGGGGGTTCAGCCCCAGCATTTT
TRBJ2-3,.,TRBV4-2,.,15,CASSQDRRGTDTQYF,TGTGCCAGCAGCCAAGATAGGAGAGGGACAGATACGCAGTATTTT
TRBJ1-1,TRBD1,TRBV19,.,14,CASYPGQGNTEAFF,TGTGCCAGTTATCCGGGACAGGGAAACACTGAAGCTTTCTTT
TRBJ1-5,.,TRBV10-3,few,12,CAIREGNQPQHF,TGTGCCATCAGGGAAGGCAATCAGCCCCAGCATTTT
TRBJ1-2,.,TRBV9,many,12,CASSVENRGYTF,TGTGCCAGCAGCGTAGAAAACCGGGGCTACACCTTC
TRBJ1-6,.,TRBV13,many,16,CASSLTGRKRNSPLHF,TGTGCCAGCAGCTTAACGGGGCGTAAAAGAAATTCACCCCTCCACTTT
TRBJ2-7,TRBD2,TRBV3-1,few,16,CASSRSGGGSSYEQYF,TGTGCCAGCAGCCGGAGCGGGGGGGGAAGCTCCTACGAGCAGTACTTC
TRBJ2-7,TRBD1,TRBV6-5,many,14,CASSYRTGGYEQYF,TGTGCCAGCAGTTACAGGACAGGGGGCTACGAGCAGTACTTC
TRBJ2-7,TRBD1,TRBV29-1,many,14,CSVALGQGGYEQYF,TGCAGCGTCGCCCTGGGACAGGGGGGATACGAGCAGTACTTC